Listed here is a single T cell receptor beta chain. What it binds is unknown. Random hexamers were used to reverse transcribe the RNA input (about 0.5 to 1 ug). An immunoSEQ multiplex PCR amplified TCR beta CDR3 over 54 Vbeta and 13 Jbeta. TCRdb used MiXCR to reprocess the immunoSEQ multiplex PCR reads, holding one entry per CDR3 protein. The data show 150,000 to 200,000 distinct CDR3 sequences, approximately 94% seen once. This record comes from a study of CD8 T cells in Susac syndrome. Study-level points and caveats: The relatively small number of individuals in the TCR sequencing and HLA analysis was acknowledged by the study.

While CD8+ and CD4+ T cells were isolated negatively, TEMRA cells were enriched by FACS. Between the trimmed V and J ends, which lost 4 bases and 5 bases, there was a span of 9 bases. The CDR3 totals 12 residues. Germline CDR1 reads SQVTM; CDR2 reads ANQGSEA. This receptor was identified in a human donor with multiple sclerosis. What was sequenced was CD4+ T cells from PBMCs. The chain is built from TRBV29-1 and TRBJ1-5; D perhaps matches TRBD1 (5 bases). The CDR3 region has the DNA TGCAGCGTTGGGGGGGTTGATCAGCCCCAGCATTTT. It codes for CSVGGVDQPQHF.